One sample yielded the 26 T cell receptor beta chains listed below, sequenced in a study of PD-1 blockade in mismatch repair-deficient tumors. Profiling relied on immunoSEQ multiplex PCR, and the TCRdb table lists in-frame clones only, not all of them. The sample gives 120,000 or so clones, around nine tenths of which show up once; about 11% is in the top ten. The sample in question was peripheral blood, obtained roughly 70 weeks after starting pembrolizumab. These receptors all come from an adult with mismatch repair-deficient cancer.

This chain's CDR3 is CASSLVAKNIQYF. The DNA of the CDR3 is TGTGCCAGCAGTTTGGTAGCCAAAAACATTCAGTACTTC. This chain connects TRBV28 to TRBJ2-4; no reliable D call. The CDR3 totals 13 residues. The germline V gene encodes CDR1 MDHEN and CDR2 SYDVKM. V shed 3 bases and J shed 0 bases, with 3 bases lying between them.

This clone turned up a few times. The chain has TRBV4-1 and TRBJ2-7; D call uncertain. Germline CDR1 and CDR2: MGHRA and YSYEKL. V dropped 1 base and J dropped 1 base, with 8 bases sitting between them. The CDR3 extends over 14 amino acids. In DNA, the CDR3 is TGCGCCAGCAGCCAAGTAAAGGGTTCCTACGAGCAGTACTTC. Its translation is CASSQVKGSYEQYF.

The genes are TRBV7-8 and TRBJ2-1, with TRBD1 as a possible D gene (5 bases). The length of the CDR3 is 13 residues. The V end was cut by 3 bases, the J end by 4 bases, with 7 bases between. Germline V CDR1 and CDR2: SGHVS, FQNEAQ. CDR3 nucleotides: TGTGCCAGCAGCTTCCGGACATACAATGAGCAGTTCTTC. Translating gives CASSFRTYNEQFF.

This clone is a singleton in its sample. The CDR3, as DNA: TGCGCCAGCTCCCTAGCAAATGAGCAGTTCTTC. This encodes CASSLANEQFF. J is TRBJ2-1 and V is TRBV10-2; D might be TRBD2 (5 bases). The ends were cut back, 8 bases at V and 7 bases at J, with 9 bases in the middle. This CDR3 has 11 amino acids. The V gene's germline CDR1 is WSHSY and CDR2 SAAADI.

The chain's CDR3 is CASKFGWEGLKETQYF. Here the CDR3 DNA reads TGTGCCAGCAAGTTCGGGTGGGAGGGCCTCAAGGAGACCCAGTACTTC. The chain joins TRBV7-8 to TRBJ2-5; 7 bases align to TRBD2. Trimming cost V 7 bases and J 5 bases; bases outside gene matches: 16. The CDR3 covers 16 residues. CDR1 is SGHVS, CDR2 FQNEAQ, per germline.

About this clone itself: At one boundary the junction diverges from the germline segment, which might be a read error. V is TRBV7-7 and J is TRBJ2-2; 10 bases fit TRBD2. In germline, CDR1 is SSHAT, CDR2 FNYEAQ (reference sequence). The CDR3 consists of 14 residues. The CDR3 loop reads CASSLGTSAGELFF. The CDR3, as DNA: TGTGCTAGCAGCTTAGGGACTAGCGCCGGGGAGCTGTTTTTT. The full variable domain, in which reference TRBV7-7 and TRBJ2-2 provide the parts outside the CDR3, is GAGVSQSPRYKVTKRGQDVTLRCDPISSHATLYWYQQALGQGPEFLTYFNYEAQPDKSGLPSDRFSAERPEGSISTLTIQRTEQRDSAMYRCASSLGTSAGELFFGEGSRLTVL.

The gene calls are TRBV27 and TRBJ2-7, with a weak D call TRBD2 (6 bases). The germline CDR1 and CDR2 sequences are MNHEY and SMNVEV (reference sequence). Trimming removed 5 bases at V and 3 bases at J, with 14 bases between. The CDR3 runs 14 residues. The CDR3 spells CASSRSGTFYEQYF. The CDR3 DNA reads TGTGCCAGCAGTCGCTCCGGGACTTTCTACGAGCAGTACTTC.

As DNA, the CDR3 is TGTGCCAGCAGCTTAGGGTCTCCATCATCATATGGCTACACCTTC. It codes for CASSLGSPSSYGYTF. The chain is built from TRBV7-9 and TRBJ1-2; D not certain. The CDR3 is 15 amino acids. The germline V gene encodes CDR1 SEHNR and CDR2 FQNEAQ (reference sequence). The V and J ends lost 1 base and 5 bases respectively, with 14 bases between them.

The V and J genes are TRBV28 and TRBJ2-3, with 8 nucleotides matching TRBD1. The CDR3 consists of 16 residues. The germline V gene encodes CDR1 MDHEN and CDR2 SYDVKM. Trimming cost V 3 bases and J 1 base; bases outside gene matches: 6. The CDR3 sequence is CASSFSGGRGTDTQYF. Written as DNA, the CDR3 is TGTGCCAGCAGTTTCTCAGGGGGCCGGGGCACAGATACGCAGTATTTT.

Note on this clone: One junction end does not reproduce the germline sequence, and a read error may be involved. The chain carries TRBV7-9 and TRBJ1-3; D call uncertain. Germline CDR1 SEHNR, CDR2 FQNEAQ (reference sequence). The CDR3 loop spans 12 amino acids. CDR3 sequence reads: CASSLEVEEAIF. Written as DNA, the CDR3 is TGTGCCAGCAGCTTAGAGGTTGAGGAGGCGATATTT.

This chain links TRBV7-9 with TRBJ2-1; perhaps D is TRBD1 or TRBD2 (5 bases each). The CDR3 has 14 residues. Looked up from germline, CDR1 is SEHNR and CDR2 is FQNEAQ (reference sequence). V was pared by 1 base and J by 8 bases, with 12 bases between. CDR3 residues: CASSLVLAGYEQFF. CDR3 nucleotides: TGTGCCAGCAGCTTAGTCCTAGCAGGGTATGAGCAGTTCTTC. Full variable domain (remainder filled in from reference TRBV7-9 and TRBJ2-1): DTGVSQNPRHKITKRGQNVTFRCDPISEHNRLYWYRQTLGQGPEFLTYFQNEAQLEKSRLLSDRFSAERPKGSFSTLEIQRTEQGDSAMYLCASSLVLAGYEQFFGPGTRLTVL.

This clone showed up just once. This chain joins TRBV5-1 and TRBJ2-5; no definite D call. The length of the CDR3 is 11 residues. Germline V lookup: CDR1 SGHRS, CDR2 YFSETQ. Trimming pared 0 bases from V and 9 bases from J, leaving 6 bases between. The CDR3 region is CASSLGVAQYF. The CDR3 DNA follows: TGCGCCAGCAGCTTGGGGGTAGCCCAGTACTTC.

The chain has TRBV30 and TRBJ2-7; 13 nucleotides line up with TRBD2. This CDR3 has 16 residues. V shed 5 bases and J 2 bases; nucleotides not matched to a gene: 9. CDR1 and CDR2 (germline): GTSNPN, SVGIG (reference sequence). CDR3 nucleotide sequence: TGTGCCTGGGAGGGACTAGCGGGATCCGCAGCCTACGAGCAGTACTTC. This gives the protein CAWEGLAGSAAYEQYF.

On this clone itself: Other DNA sequences from this sample encode an identical CDR3 as well. This rearrangement joins TRBV29-1 to TRBJ2-3; D is unclear. Between the trimmed V and J ends, which lost 1 base and 4 bases, there was a span of 0 bases. In germline, CDR1 is SQVTM, CDR2 ANQGSEA. This CDR3 contains 10 residues. CDR3 amino acids: CSVEADTQYF. In DNA form, the CDR3 reads TGCAGCGTTGAAGCAGATACGCAGTATTTT.

This clone was picked up a small number of times. This chain connects TRBV5-4 to TRBJ2-1; 8 nucleotides align to TRBD2. With V trimmed by 0 bases and J by 4 bases, 3 bases remained unmatched. The germline V gene encodes CDR1 SGHNT and CDR2 YYREEE (reference sequence). This CDR3 is built from 15 residues. The CDR3 DNA sequence: TGTGCCAGCAGCTTGGGAGCGGGAGAGTACAATGAGCAGTTCTTC. Protein sequence: CASSLGAGEYNEQFF. Variable domain in full (rest from reference TRBV5-4 and TRBJ2-1): ETGVTQSPTHLIKTRGQQVTLRCSSQSGHNTVSWYQQALGQGPQFIFQYYREEENGRGNFPPRFSGLQFPNYSSELNVNALELDDSALYLCASSLGAGEYNEQFFGPGTRLTVL.

The chain couples TRBV7-9 to TRBJ2-7, with 14 bases fitting TRBD2. Looked up from germline, CDR1 is SEHNR and CDR2 is FQNEAQ (reference sequence). With V trimmed by 2 bases and J by 4 bases, 4 bases remained unmatched. CDR3 length: 16 amino acids. In DNA form, the CDR3 reads TGTGCCAGCAGCTTAAGACTAGCGGGAGGGGAATACGAGCAGTACTTC. It translates to CASSLRLAGGEYEQYF.

This clone was seen a few times. V gene TRBV30 combines with J gene TRBJ2-7; D ambiguous. Between the trimmed V and J ends, which lost 5 bases and 5 bases, there was a span of 13 bases. This CDR3 region has 12 residues. Looked up from germline, CDR1 is GTSNPN and CDR2 is SVGIG (reference sequence). The CDR3 reads CAWSIRIHEQYF. CDR3 in DNA: TGTGCCTGGTCGATTAGAATTCACGAGCAGTACTTC.

The V gene is TRBV5-1, the J gene TRBJ2-7, with TRBD2 matching over 11 bases. This CDR3 has 15 amino acids. V dropped 4 bases and J dropped 5; count of bases not matched to a gene: 8. Germline CDR1 SGHRS, CDR2 YFSETQ. The CDR3 coding sequence is TGCGCCAGCAGCCTTCAACTAGCGGGAGAGGACGAGCAGTACTTC. Amino acid sequence: CASSLQLAGEDEQYF.

This clone was picked up one time. The chain recombines TRBV30 with TRBJ2-4; tentative D call: TRBD1 (6 bases). Germline CDR1 and CDR2: GTSNPN and SVGIG (reference sequence). V shed 3 bases and J shed 7 bases, with 19 bases lying between them. CDR3 length equals 15 residues. As DNA, the CDR3 is TGTGCCTGGAGCAGGGGCTACGGGAAAATGAACATTCAGTACTTC. Amino acids: CAWSRGYGKMNIQYF.

The chain couples TRBV27 to TRBJ1-1, with 11 nucleotides matching TRBD1. Germline assignment: CDR1 MNHEY and CDR2 SMNVEV (reference sequence). CDR3 size: 13 residues. With V trimmed by 7 bases and J by 7 bases, 5 bases remained unmatched. CDR3 nucleotides: TGTGCCAGCACCAAGGACAGGGGGCTTGAAGCTTTCTTT. This translates into CASTKDRGLEAFF.

The chain couples TRBV4-1 to TRBJ2-3; no firm D call. V was shortened by 4 bases and J by 0 bases, with 11 bases between the two germline ends. This CDR3 spans 15 amino acids. CDR1 and CDR2 from the germline V gene are MGHRA and YSYEKL. This CDR3 reads CASSPRPVSTDTQYF. CDR3 DNA: TGCGCCAGCAGCCCTCGACCAGTTAGCACAGATACGCAGTATTTT.

The chain is built from TRBV6-6 and TRBJ2-7, with 7 bases aligning to TRBD1. The germline gives CDR1 MNHNY, CDR2 SVGAGI (reference sequence). V lost 2 bases and J lost 0; bases outside the gene matches: 1. The CDR3 length is 14 residues. The CDR3 DNA follows: TGTGCCAGCAGTTACCGGGACAGCTCCTACGAGCAGTACTTC. This codes for CASSYRDSSYEQYF.

There are a few counts of this clone. The chain employs TRBV30 and TRBJ1-1, with no clear D. The CDR3 loop spans 13 amino acids. Germline lookup yields CDR1 GTSNPN and CDR2 SVGIG (reference sequence). Between the trimmed V and J ends, which lost 3 bases and 1 base, there was a span of 9 bases. The CDR3 here is CAWSYSWNTEAFF. CDR3 sequence (DNA): TGTGCCTGGAGCTACAGTTGGAACACTGAAGCTTTCTTT.

The chain recombines TRBV30 with TRBJ1-2, with a tentative D call TRBD1 (5 bases). This CDR3 has 16 residues. CDR1 and CDR2 from the germline V gene are GTSNPN and SVGIG (reference sequence). Trimming left V 2 bases short and J 4 bases short, with 20 bases between. The CDR3 here is CAWSPIGTASLYGYTF. The CDR3 region has the DNA TGTGCCTGGAGTCCGATAGGGACCGCATCCCTCTATGGCTACACCTTC.

This clone has only a few counts. The chain links TRBV7-9 to TRBJ2-1, with D unresolved. The CDR3 runs to 12 residues. Trimming removed 5 bases at V and 6 bases at J, with 8 bases between. Germline CDR1 and CDR2: SEHNR and FQNEAQ (reference sequence). The CDR3 nucleotides are TGTGCCAGCAGCCTACAAGGCAATGAGCAGTTCTTC. Translating gives CASSLQGNEQFF.

This chain joins TRBV7-9 and TRBJ2-5, with D unresolved. Trimming left V 1 base short and J 4 bases short, with 10 bases between. CDR3 length equals 14 residues. CDR1 is SEHNR and CDR2 is FQNEAQ in the germline V gene (reference sequence). CDR3 sequence reads: CASSLGPSPETQYF. The CDR3 region has the DNA TGTGCCAGCAGCTTAGGGCCTAGTCCAGAGACCCAGTACTTC.